What follows are 6 T cell receptor beta chains derived from one specimen sequenced in a study of blood T cell repertoires in COVID-19. The method was immunoSEQ multiplex PCR; TCRdb's version includes in-frame clones alone and lacks a portion of them. The data contain hundreds of thousands of clones, 85% to 90% of them singletons. The specimen sequenced was peripheral blood. These receptors came from a woman in her forties or fifties with acute or convalescent COVID-19.

This clone has only a few counts. V gene TRBV6-2 or TRBV6-3 combines with J gene TRBJ2-7, with 7 bases lining up with TRBD2. J lost 4 bases, V lost 4 bases, and 7 bases had no gene match. The CDR3 consists of 14 residues. Germline CDR1 is MNHEY and CDR2 is SVGEGT. CDR3 residues: CASSSRGGSYEQYF. CDR3 nucleotides: TGTGCCAGCAGTTCCCGAGGCGGGAGTTACGAGCAGTACTTC.

This clone has just one count. The chain carries TRBV10-3 and TRBJ2-5, with TRBD1 matching over 7 bases. CDR1 ENHRY and CDR2 SYGVKD come from the germline V gene. The CDR3 runs 15 residues. V lost 4 bases, J lost 1 base, and 6 bases stayed unmatched. The CDR3 is CAISVTGTVQETQYF. As DNA, the CDR3 is TGTGCCATCAGTGTCACCGGGACAGTCCAAGAGACCCAGTACTTC.

V is TRBV19 and J is TRBJ2-7; 10 nucleotides line up with TRBD2. V dropped 5 bases and J dropped 0; count of bases not matched to a gene: 4. Germline CDR1 and CDR2: LNHDA and SQIVND (reference sequence). The length of the CDR3 is 15 residues. The CDR3: CASSLRTSGSYEQYF. Written as DNA, the CDR3 is TGTGCCAGTAGTCTACGGACTAGCGGCTCCTACGAGCAGTACTTC.

The table lists this clone with a count of one. This chain joins TRBV5-1 and TRBJ1-2, with 7 bases matching TRBD1. CDR3 length: 14 amino acids. V trimming: 6 bases; J trimming: 3 bases; junction bases outside the gene matches: 8. Germline lookup yields CDR1 SGHRS and CDR2 YFSETQ. CDR3 nucleotide sequence: TGCGCCAGCACAAGGGACAGAAAAGACTATGGCTACACCTTC. This codes for CASTRDRKDYGYTF.

This clone was seen only a few times. This chain uses TRBV10-1 with TRBJ1-1; a weak D match, TRBD1 (6 bases). V lost 7 bases, J lost 0 bases, and 15 bases lay in between. CDR1 is WNHNN and CDR2 is SYGVQD in the germline V gene (reference sequence). The CDR3 length is 15 residues. Here the CDR3 reads CASNAMTGMNTEAFF. CDR3 coding DNA: TGCGCCAGCAACGCGATGACAGGAATGAACACTGAAGCTTTCTTT.

The chain is built from TRBV4-2 and TRBJ2-3; 12 nucleotides line up with TRBD2. Germline assignment: CDR1 LGHNA and CDR2 YNFKEQ. CDR3 length equals 16 residues. The V gene end was trimmed by 3 bases and the J gene end by 5 bases; junction bases not matched to a gene: 6. The CDR3 bases are TGTGCCAGCAGCCAGGTGCTAGCGGGGGGGAAAGATACGCAGTATTTT. Protein sequence: CASSQVLAGGKDTQYF.